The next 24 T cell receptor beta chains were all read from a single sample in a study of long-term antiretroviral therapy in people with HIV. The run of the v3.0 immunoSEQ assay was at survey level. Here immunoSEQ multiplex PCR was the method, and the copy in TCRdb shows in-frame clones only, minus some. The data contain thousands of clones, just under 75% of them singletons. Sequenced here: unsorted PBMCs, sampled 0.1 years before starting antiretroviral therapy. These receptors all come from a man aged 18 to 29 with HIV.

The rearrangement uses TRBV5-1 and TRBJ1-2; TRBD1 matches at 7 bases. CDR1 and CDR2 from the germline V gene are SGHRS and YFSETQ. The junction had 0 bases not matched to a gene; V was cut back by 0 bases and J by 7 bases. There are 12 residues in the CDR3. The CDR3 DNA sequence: TGCGCCAGCAGCTTGGAGGGGGCTGGCTACACCTTC. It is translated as CASSLEGAGYTF.

CDR3 sequence: CASSEGLAGGTDTQYF. CDR3 DNA: TGTGCCAGCAGCGAGGGACTAGCGGGGGGAACAGATACGCAGTATTTT. The rearrangement uses TRBV6-4 and TRBJ2-3; 15 nucleotides match TRBD2. Germline V gives CDR1 MRHNA, CDR2 SNTAGT. Trimming took 6 bases from V and 3 from J; bases not matched to a gene: 4. CDR3 length: 16 amino acids.

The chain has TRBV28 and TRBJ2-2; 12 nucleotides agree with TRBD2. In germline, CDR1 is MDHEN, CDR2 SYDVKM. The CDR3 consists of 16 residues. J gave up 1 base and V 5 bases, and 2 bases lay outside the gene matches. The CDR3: CASSPSGGVNTGELFF. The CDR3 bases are TGTGCCAGCAGTCCTAGCGGGGGGGTGAACACCGGGGAGCTGTTTTTT.

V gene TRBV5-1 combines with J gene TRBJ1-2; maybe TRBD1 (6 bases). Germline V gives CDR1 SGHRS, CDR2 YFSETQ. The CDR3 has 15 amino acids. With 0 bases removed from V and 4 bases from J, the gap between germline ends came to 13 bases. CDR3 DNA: TGCGCCAGCAGCTTGGGCGGAGGGGGTGGCTATGGCTACACCTTC. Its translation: CASSLGGGGGYGYTF.

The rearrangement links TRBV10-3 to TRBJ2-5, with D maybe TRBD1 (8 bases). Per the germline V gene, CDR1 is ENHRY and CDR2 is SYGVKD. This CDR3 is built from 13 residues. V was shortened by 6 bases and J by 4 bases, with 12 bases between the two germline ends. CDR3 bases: TGTGCCATCAGGACAGGGGAGGGAGAGACCCAGTACTTC. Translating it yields CAIRTGEGETQYF.

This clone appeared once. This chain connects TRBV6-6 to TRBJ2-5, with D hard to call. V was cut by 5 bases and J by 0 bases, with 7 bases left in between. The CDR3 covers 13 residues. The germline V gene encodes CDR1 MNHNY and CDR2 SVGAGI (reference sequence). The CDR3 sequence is CASSRQDQETQYF. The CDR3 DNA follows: TGTGCCAGCAGTCGGCAGGACCAAGAGACCCAGTACTTC.

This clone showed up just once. The CDR3 protein is CASSPENEGSPLHF. Here the CDR3 DNA reads TGTGCCAGCTCACCCGAGAACGAGGGTTCACCCCTCCACTTT. The rearrangement links TRBV18 to TRBJ1-6; the D is unclear. Trimming took off 3 bases at V and 9 bases at J, with 12 bases between the two ends. Germline assignment: CDR1 KGHSH and CDR2 LQKENI. There are 14 residues in the CDR3.

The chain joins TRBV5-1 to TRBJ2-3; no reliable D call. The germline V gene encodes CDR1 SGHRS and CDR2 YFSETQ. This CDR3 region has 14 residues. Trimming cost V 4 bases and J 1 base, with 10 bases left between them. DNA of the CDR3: TGCGCCAGCAGCCCATGGTCGGGCACAGATACGCAGTATTTT. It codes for CASSPWSGTDTQYF.

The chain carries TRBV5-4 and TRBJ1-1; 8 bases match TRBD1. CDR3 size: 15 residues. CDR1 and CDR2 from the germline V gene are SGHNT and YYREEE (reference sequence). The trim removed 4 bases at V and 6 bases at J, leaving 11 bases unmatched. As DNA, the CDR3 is TGTGCCAGCAGCAATCCAGGGGGCGGGAAGGCTGAAGCTTTCTTT. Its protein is CASSNPGGGKAEAFF.

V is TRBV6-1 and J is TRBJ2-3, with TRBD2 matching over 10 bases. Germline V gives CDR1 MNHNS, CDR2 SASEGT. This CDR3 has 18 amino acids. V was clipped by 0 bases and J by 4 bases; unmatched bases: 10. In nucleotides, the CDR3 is TGTGCCAGCAGTGAAGCGCTTACAGCGGGGGGGCCAGCAGATACGCAGTATTTT. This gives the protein CASSEALTAGGPADTQYF.

CDR3 in amino acids: CASSLRDRGRLWGETQYF. In DNA, the CDR3 is TGTGCCAGCAGCTTGCGGGACAGGGGGCGACTCTGGGGAGAGACCCAGTACTTC. This rearrangement joins TRBV5-4 to TRBJ2-5; TRBD1 matches at 12 bases. With 1 base clipped from V and 4 bases from J, the junction kept 11 bases outside the gene matches. CDR1 is SGHNT and CDR2 is YYREEE in the germline V gene (reference sequence). The CDR3 has 18 amino acids.

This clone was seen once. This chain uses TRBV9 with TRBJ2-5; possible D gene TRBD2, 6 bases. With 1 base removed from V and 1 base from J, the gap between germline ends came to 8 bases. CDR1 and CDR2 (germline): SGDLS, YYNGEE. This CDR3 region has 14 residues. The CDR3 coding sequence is TGTGCCAGCAGCGTACGCGGGGTCCAAGAGACCCAGTACTTC. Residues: CASSVRGVQETQYF.

The CDR3 DNA reads as TGTGCCAGCTCACCATATGTAACAGGGCAAGAGACCCAGTACTTC. This sequence encodes CASSPYVTGQETQYF. The V gene is TRBV18, the J gene TRBJ2-5; tentative D call: TRBD1 (6 bases). Germline V gene lookup returns CDR1 KGHSH and CDR2 LQKENI. The V end lost 2 bases, the J end lost 2 bases, and 12 bases lay between the germline ends. The CDR3 has 15 amino acids.

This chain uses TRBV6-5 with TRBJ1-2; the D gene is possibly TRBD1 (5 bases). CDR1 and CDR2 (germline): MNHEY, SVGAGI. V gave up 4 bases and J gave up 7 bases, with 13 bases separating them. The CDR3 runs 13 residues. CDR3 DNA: TGTGCCAGCAGTTGGAAGGGACTTGGTGGCTACACCTTC. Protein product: CASSWKGLGGYTF.

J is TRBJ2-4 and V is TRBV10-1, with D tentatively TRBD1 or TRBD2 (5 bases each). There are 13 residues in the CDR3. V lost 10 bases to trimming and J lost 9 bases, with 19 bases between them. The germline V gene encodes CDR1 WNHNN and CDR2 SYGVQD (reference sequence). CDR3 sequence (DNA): TGCGCCACCATCGGCGAGGGGCCCTGCATTCAGTACTTC. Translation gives CATIGEGPCIQYF.

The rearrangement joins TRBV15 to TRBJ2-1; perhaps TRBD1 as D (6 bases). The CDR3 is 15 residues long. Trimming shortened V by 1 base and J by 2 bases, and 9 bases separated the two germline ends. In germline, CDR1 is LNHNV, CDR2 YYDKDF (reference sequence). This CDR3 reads CATSRVRDTYNEQFF. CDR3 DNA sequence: TGTGCCACCAGCAGAGTAAGGGACACCTACAATGAGCAGTTCTTC.

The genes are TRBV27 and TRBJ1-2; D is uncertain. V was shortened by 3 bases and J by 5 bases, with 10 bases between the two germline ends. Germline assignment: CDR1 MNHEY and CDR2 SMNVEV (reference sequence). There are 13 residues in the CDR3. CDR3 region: CASSLNRWYGYTF. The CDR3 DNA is TGTGCCAGCAGTTTGAACCGCTGGTATGGCTACACCTTC.

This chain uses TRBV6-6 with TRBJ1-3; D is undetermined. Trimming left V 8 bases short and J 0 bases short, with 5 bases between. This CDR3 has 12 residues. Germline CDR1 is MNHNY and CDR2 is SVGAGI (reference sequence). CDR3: CASAGSGNTIYF. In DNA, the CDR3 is TGTGCCAGCGCCGGCTCTGGAAACACCATATATTTT.

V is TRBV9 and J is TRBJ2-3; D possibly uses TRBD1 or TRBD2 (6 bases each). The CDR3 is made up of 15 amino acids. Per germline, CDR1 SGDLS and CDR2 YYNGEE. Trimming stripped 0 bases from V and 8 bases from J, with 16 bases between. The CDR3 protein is CASSVGEWGALTQYF. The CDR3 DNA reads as TGTGCCAGCAGCGTAGGGGAGTGGGGGGCGCTTACGCAGTATTTT. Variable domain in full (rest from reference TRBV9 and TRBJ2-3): DSGVTQTPKHLITATGQRVTLRCSPRSGDLSVYWYQQSLDQGLQFLIQYYNGEERAKGNILERFSAQQFPDLHSELNLSSLELGDSALYFCASSVGEWGALTQYFGPGTRLTVL.

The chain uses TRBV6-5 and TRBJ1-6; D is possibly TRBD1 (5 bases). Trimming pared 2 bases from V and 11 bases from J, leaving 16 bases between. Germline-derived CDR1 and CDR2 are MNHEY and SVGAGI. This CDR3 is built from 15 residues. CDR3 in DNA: TGTGCCAGCAGTTACCGGCGGGGCGGATTTGCACCCCTCCACTTT. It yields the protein CASSYRRGGFAPLHF.

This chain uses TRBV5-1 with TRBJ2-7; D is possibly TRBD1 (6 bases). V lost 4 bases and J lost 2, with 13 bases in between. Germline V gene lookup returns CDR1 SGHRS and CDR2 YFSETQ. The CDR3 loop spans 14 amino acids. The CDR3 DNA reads TGCGCCAGCAGCCCTGAAGGACAGACCTACGAGCAGTACGTC. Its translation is CASSPEGQTYEQYV.

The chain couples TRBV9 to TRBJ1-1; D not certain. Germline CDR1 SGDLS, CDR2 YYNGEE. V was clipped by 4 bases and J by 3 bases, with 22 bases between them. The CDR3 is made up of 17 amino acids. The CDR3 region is CASSFSPQTKGDTEAFF. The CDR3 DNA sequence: TGTGCCAGCAGCTTTAGCCCTCAGACTAAGGGTGACACTGAAGCTTTCTTT.

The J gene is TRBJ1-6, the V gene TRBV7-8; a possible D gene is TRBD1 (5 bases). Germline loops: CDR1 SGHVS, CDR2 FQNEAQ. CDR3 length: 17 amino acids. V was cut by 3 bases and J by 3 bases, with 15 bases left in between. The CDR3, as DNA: TGTGCCAGCAGCTTTGGCGCCCGGGACCACTATAATTCACCCCTCCACTTT. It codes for CASSFGARDHYNSPLHF. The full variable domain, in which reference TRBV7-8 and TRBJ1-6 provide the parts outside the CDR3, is GAGVSQSPRYKVAKRGQDVALRCDPISGHVSLFWYQQALGQGPEFLTYFQNEAQLDKSGLPSDRFFAERPEGSVSTLKIQRTQQEDSAVYLCASSFGARDHYNSPLHFGNGTRLTVT.

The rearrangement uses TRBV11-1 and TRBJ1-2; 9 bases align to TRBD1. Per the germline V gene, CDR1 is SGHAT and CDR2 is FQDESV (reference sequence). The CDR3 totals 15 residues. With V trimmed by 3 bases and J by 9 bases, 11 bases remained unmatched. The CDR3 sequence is CASSFGGGTGISYTF. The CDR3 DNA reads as TGTGCCAGCAGCTTCGGCGGCGGGACAGGGATTAGCTACACCTTC.